The clone carrying this TCR beta chain showed up just once. Antigen: not known. This sample stems from a study of shared clonotypes between healthy human individuals. The wider study: There were three CD4 naive, three CD4 memory, two CD8 naive and one CD8 memory plates per donor.

Produced via immunoSEQ multiplex PCR; TCRdb's table is partial and in-frame only. The sample has roughly 2.5 million clones; approximately 94% are singletons. This CDR3 has 14 amino acids. CDR1 is MNHEY, CDR2 SVGAGI, per germline. Trimming took off 5 bases at V and 7 bases at J, with 15 bases between the two ends. General study findings and limits: Rarefaction showed that sequencing of sorted subsets was incomplete (despite large depth). Sampling was confined to blood; repertoires within tissues likely differ.

The sequenced sample consisted of naive CD4+ T cells sorted from blood. Subset noted: CD45RA+ positively selected. The chain couples TRBV6-5 to TRBJ1-5; D remains unclear. This sequence was found in a man between 18 and 35 years old in good health. The CDR3 region has the DNA TGTGCCAGCAGTCCCCACGGACCCGGACAGCCCCAGCATTTT. Protein: CASSPHGPGQPQHF.